This TCR beta chain stems from a study of patients and donors after allogeneic stem cell transplantation. The CDR3 covers 14 residues. Trimming removed 5 bases from V and 7 bases from J; junction bases left unmatched: 10. CDR1 SQVTM and CDR2 ANQGSEA come from the germline V gene. TCRdb reprocessed the RT-PCR reads via MiXCR and lists one record per CDR3 protein. The table has some 880,000 distinct CDR3 sequences, about a sixth seen once; the top ten hold around 6%. The sample consisted of blood, either unsorted or a sorted T cell fraction (not recorded which). V usage is TRBV29-1 and J usage is TRBJ2-7; 11 bases agree with TRBD2. This receptor was obtained from a human donor who was either an allogeneic HSCT recipient or a stem cell or donor lymphocyte infusion donor (not recorded which). It is not recorded whose cells these are; they may come from a transplant donor. As DNA, the CDR3 is TGCAGCGTTTCCGAAGTAGCGGGAGGGGTGGAGCAGTACTTC. Its protein product is CSVSEVAGGVEQYF.